This T cell receptor beta chain was retrieved from a study of cytomegalovirus exposure and HLA in healthy donors. Study findings and constraints: The authors listed 150 or so TCR beta chains as cytomegalovirus-associated.

A note on this clone: Its antigen is undetermined.

The germline CDR1 and CDR2 sequences are SGHTA and FQGTGA. Trimming shortened V by 5 bases and J by 1 base, and 11 bases separated the two germline ends. The CDR3 is made up of 14 amino acids. A multiplex PCR was run with 60 Vbeta primers and 13 Jbeta primers. The data were produced by immunoSEQ multiplex PCR, yet TCRdb's version contains in-frame clones alone and is incomplete. The sample carries some 140,000 clones, 65% to 85% recorded once. The source of this sequence is a woman aged 40 to 50 in good health and CMV-seropositive. Source material: PBMCs. The V and J genes are TRBV7-3 and TRBJ1-1; D unclear. CDR3 protein: CASSPIGGNTEAFF. For the CDR3, the DNA is TGTGCCAGCAGCCCAATAGGAGGGAACACTGAAGCTTTCTTT. Complete variable domain (other parts from reference TRBV7-3 and TRBJ1-1): GAGVSQTPSNKVTEKGKYVELRCDPISGHTALYWYRQSLGQGPEFLIYFQGTGAADDSGLPNDRFFAVRPEGSVSTLKIQRTERGDSAVYLCASSPIGGNTEAFFGQGTRLTVV.